These T cell receptor beta chains were read from a single sample in a study of cytomegalovirus exposure and HLA in healthy donors. Produced via immunoSEQ multiplex PCR; TCRdb's table is partial and in-frame only. The table lists 150,000 to 200,000 clones, 55% to 75% of them singletons. The specimen sequenced was PBMCs. The receptors were sampled from a human donor in good health. CDR3s include the opening cysteine and the closing phenylalanine or tryptophan. A D gene is named only where the DNA matches it firmly. Clone size appears in some rows only: once, few, many, or a class for an expanded clone.

>TRBV6-6|TRBJ2-1|once|-
TGTGCCAGCAGTTACTCGAGAGACAATGAGCAGTTCTTC
CASSYSRDNEQFF
>TRBV7-9|TRBJ2-5|few|TRBD1
TGTGCCAGCGGCTTAGGACAGGGGTTAGAGACCCAGTACTTC
CASGLGQGLETQYF
>TRBV29-1|TRBJ2-3|-|TRBD2
TGCAGCGCCGAAAGCGGGGGGGGCCCAGATACGCAGTATTTT
CSAESGGGPDTQYF
>TRBV7-3|TRBJ1-6|-|TRBD1
TGTGCCAGCAGCTTGTCGGACAGGCAAAATTCACCCCTCCACTTT
CASSLSDRQNSPLHF
>TRBV7-7|TRBJ2-2|-|-
TGTGCTAGCAGCTCAGACAGAGACACCGGGGAGCTGTTTTTT
CASSSDRDTGELFF
>TRBV30|TRBJ2-2|few|TRBD1
TGTGCCTGGACGAGGGGGCCCCCCGGCGGGGAGCTGTTTTTT
CAWTRGPPGGELFF
>TRBV30|TRBJ2-5|-|-
TGTGCCTGGAGTAAAAGCGCTAAAGAGACCCAGTACTTC
CAWSKSAKETQYF
>TRBV4-1|TRBJ2-4|-|-
TGCGCCAGCAGCCAAGATCGAAGGACACCACTAGCCAAAAACATTCAGTACTTC
CASSQDRRTPLAKNIQYF
>TRBV7-2|TRBJ1-5|few|-
TGTGCCAGCAGAGAGATCGGGGGAGGCGGCAATCAGCCCCAGCATTTT
CASREIGGGGNQPQHF
>TRBV15|TRBJ2-1|-|-
TGTGCCACCAGCAGAGAAGGAGGGACCGCCGATGAGCAGTTCTTC
CATSREGGTADEQFF
>TRBV7-7|TRBJ2-1|-|TRBD2
TGTGCTAGCAGCTTAGTAGCGGGGCGGAATGAGCAGTTCTTC
CASSLVAGRNEQFF
>TRBV18|TRBJ1-1|few|-
TGTGCCAGCTCACCGGACACGAACACTGAAGCTTTCTTT
CASSPDTNTEAFF
>TRBV5-1|TRBJ2-3|-|TRBD2
TGCGCCAGCACCAACTTACTAGCGGGGGGGTTCGTTCCAGATACGCAGTATTTT
CASTNLLAGGFVPDTQYF
>TRBV28|TRBJ1-2|-|TRBD1
TGTGCCAGCAGTGGACAGGGAGGTAACTATGGCTACACCTTC
CASSGQGGNYGYTF
>TRBV19|TRBJ2-7|-|-
TGTGCCAGTAATCAGGGGTCGTCCTACGAGCAGTACTTC
CASNQGSSYEQYF
>TRBV25-1|TRBJ1-4|-|-
TGTGCCAGCAGTGAAGCTGCCAGCAGGGTTTGGAGTGAAAAACTGTTTTTT
CASSEAASRVWSEKLFF
>TRBV7-2|TRBJ2-5|-|TRBD1
TGTGCCAGCAGCCCTAAGACAGGGATTGTAGAGACCCAGTACTTC
CASSPKTGIVETQYF
>TRBV10-3|TRBJ1-2|-|TRBD1
TGTGCCATCAGTGGGGGACAGGGGGCGCTGGGAGTTGGAGGCTACACCTTC
CAISGGQGALGVGGYTF
>TRBV6-5|TRBJ1-6|-|-
TGTGCCAGCAGGGACACGAGCCGAAATTCACCCCTCCACTTT
CASRDTSRNSPLHF
>TRBV2|TRBJ2-7|-|TRBD1
TGTGCCAGCAGAATACAGGGGGCGATCTCCTACGAGCAGTACTTC
CASRIQGAISYEQYF
>TRBV11-2|TRBJ1-2|-|-
TGTGCCAGCAGCTTATTAGTCGACAGGAATAACTATGGCTACACCTTC
CASSLLVDRNNYGYTF
>TRBV29-1|TRBJ1-1|-|-
TGCAGCGTTGTTGGCACAGGGTCTGAAGCTTTCTTT
CSVVGTGSEAFF
>TRBV18|TRBJ1-2|-|TRBD1
TGTGCCAGCTCACCGGGACAGGAGATAATTCGTGGCTACACCTTC
CASSPGQEIIRGYTF
>TRBV7-2|TRBJ2-7|-|TRBD1
TGTGCCAGCAGCTTAGATAGGGACAGGGGGCTTGAGCAGTACTTC
CASSLDRDRGLEQYF
>TRBV15|TRBJ1-3|once|-
TGTGCCACCAGCAGACCAGACACATACTCTGGAAACACCATATATTTT
CATSRPDTYSGNTIYF
>TRBV10-3|TRBJ1-1|few|-
TGTGCCATCAGGGGGAGGGGACTGAACACTGAAGCTTTCTTT
CAIRGRGLNTEAFF
>TRBV18|TRBJ2-2|-|-
TGTGCCAGCTCACCTAACGGACAGGGGGAGCTGTTTTTT
CASSPNGQGELFF
>TRBV5-4|TRBJ2-3|once|TRBD2
TGTGCCAGCAGCTTGGTACGAGCGGGGGGGCGGGATACGCAGTATTTT
CASSLVRAGGRDTQYF
>TRBV2|TRBJ1-1|-|TRBD1
TGTGCCAGCAGTGAACAGGGTCAGGGGGGTACTGAAGCTTTCTTT
CASSEQGQGGTEAFF
>TRBV7-8|TRBJ2-7|-|TRBD2
TGTGCCAGCAGCTTAGCGGCTAGCGGGGGCCAATTCTCCTACGAGCAGTACTTC
CASSLAASGGQFSYEQYF
>TRBV4-3|TRBJ2-7|-|-
TGCGCCAGCAGCCAACTCTCGGGCTACGAGCAGTACTTC
CASSQLSGYEQYF
>TRBV5-1|TRBJ1-2|-|TRBD1
TGCGCCAGCAGCTTCGGGACAGGGGGCGAGGGGCCGTATGGCTACACCTTC
CASSFGTGGEGPYGYTF